This T cell receptor beta chain was identified during a study of radiotherapy plus CTLA-4 blockade in lung cancer (dated by TCRdb to the late 2010s). Concerning the study at large: Objective responses occurred in approximately 17% of enrolled patients, and 31% achieved disease control. Study-level results and caveats: After treatment with radiotherapy and ipilimumab, TCR clones that originated in tumors expanded in peripheral blood. Early dynamic changes in blood T cell clones, together with increased serum interferon-beta after radiation, were reported as the strongest predictors of response.

In this study, focal radiation therapy paired with CTLA-4 blockade (ipilimumab) was tested in patients who had chemo-refractory metastatic non-small-cell lung cancer. On this clone itself: Its antigen is not yet known. No base qualities exist here, and no much larger clone lies one base off it.

Trimming removed 4 bases from V and 5 bases from J; the gene matches leave 8 bases unexplained. Including the terminal cysteine and phenylalanine, the CDR3 comprises 15 residues. Only CDR3 DNA is held: 45 bases, read in frame from base 1. According to the germline V gene, CDR1 reads SGHVS and CDR2 reads FQNEAQ. Preparation of the library involved the immunoSEQ multiplex PCR assay. TCRdb provides this immuneACCESS table in a form limited to in-frame rearrangements. Some clones are lacking; in checked studies, under half of them reflect an unresolved V gene, and why the rest are absent is not known. Counted in this sample were around 40,000 clones; approximately 86% of them appeared once. The ten most abundant clones make up about 22% of the sample.

The receptor was isolated from a human donor with non-small cell lung cancer whose response to radiotherapy plus ipilimumab could not be evaluated. The sequence joins TRBV7-8 to TRBJ2-5, with 9 central nucleotides matching TRBD2. Material: peripheral blood, obtained from a patient treated with radiotherapy plus ipilimumab. Here is the DNA: TGTGCCAGCAGCTCAGGACTAGCGCTCGAGGAGACCCAGTACTTC. Its protein product is CASSSGLALEETQYF.